This TCR beta chain is drawn from a study of T-cell memory formation after mild COVID-19. Study results and limitations: Specificity for SARS-CoV-2 was not confirmed among the second-wave clones peaking on day 37.

The CDR3 length is 15 residues. Trimming at V came to 6 bases and at J to 0 bases, leaving 4 bases not matched to a gene. CDR1 SGHTA and CDR2 FQGTGA come from the germline V gene. In the case of this clonotype: Its specificity is unknown.

5'RACE with constant-segment primers built TCRalpha and TCRbeta cDNA libraries with UMIs. Each CDR3 protein is one row after TCRdb ran MiXCR on the 5' RACE reads. The repertoire holds approximately 350,000 distinct CDR3 sequences, with 10% to 15% as singletons. This clonotype originated in a man in his late teens or twenties who had mild COVID-19 (a few samples of this study predate the infection). Cell type and time point are not known. The sample was PBMCs or a T cell subset sorted from them (not recorded which). The chain recombines TRBV7-3 with TRBJ2-5; the match to TRBD2 covers 10 bases. CDR3 sequence: CASRSLAGNQETQYF. The CDR3 DNA is TGTGCCAGCAGGTCACTAGCGGGGAACCAAGAGACCCAGTACTTC.